The 16 T cell receptor beta chains below come from one sample, sequenced in a study of cytomegalovirus exposure and HLA in healthy donors. The study ran its PCR with 60 Vbeta and 13 Jbeta primers. The method was immunoSEQ multiplex PCR; TCRdb's version includes in-frame clones alone and lacks a portion of them. In the table there are about 98,000 clones, approximately 74% of which are singletons. What was sequenced was PBMCs. The receptor source for this set is a male donor in good health and CMV-seronegative.

V usage is TRBV5-8 and J usage is TRBJ1-2; possibly TRBD1 for D (5 bases). The CDR3 is 12 amino acids. Germline values: CDR1 SGHTS, CDR2 YDEGEE. V was cut by 1 base and J by 8 bases, with 9 bases left in between. CDR3 sequence (DNA): TGTGCCAGCAGCTTGTCAGGGTGCGGCTACACCTTC. Translating it yields CASSLSGCGYTF.

The rearrangement uses TRBV18 and TRBJ2-7; 7 bases are a match to TRBD1. The germline gives CDR1 KGHSH, CDR2 LQKENI. CDR3 length: 15 residues. Losses at the gene ends were 5 bases for V and 0 bases for J; bases not matched to a gene: 7. CDR3 residues: CASSSWGQNSYEQYF. As DNA, the CDR3 is TGTGCCAGCTCATCCTGGGGACAGAACTCCTACGAGCAGTACTTC. Drawing the rest from reference TRBV18 and TRBJ2-7, the complete variable domain is NAGVMQNPRHLVRRRGQEARLRCSPMKGHSHVYWYRQLPEEGLKFMVYLQKENIIDESGMPKERFSAEFPKEGPSILRIQQVVRGDSAAYFCASSSWGQNSYEQYFGPGTRLTVT.

This clone was observed a few times. The gene calls are TRBV29-1 and TRBJ2-1; TRBD2 matches 11 bases. The germline V gene has CDR1 SQVTM and CDR2 ANQGSEA. The CDR3 consists of 16 residues. V gave up 5 bases and J gave up 8 bases; unmatched junction bases: 14. The CDR3 DNA reads TGCAGCGTTTACGGACTAGCGGGTGGTATACCCCATGAGCAGTTCTTC. This sequence encodes CSVYGLAGGIPHEQFF.

In this sample, this clone turned up a few times. The CDR3, as DNA: TGTGCCAGCACCCCGGACAGGGGGGGCGAGCAGTACTTC. This encodes CASTPDRGGEQYF. The J gene is TRBJ2-5, the V gene TRBV2; the match to TRBD1 covers 10 bases. The DNA end is more similar to TRBJ2-7, so the J call may be wrong. Germline V lookup: CDR1 SNHLY, CDR2 FYNNEI. This CDR3 has 13 residues.

The chain is built from TRBV5-8 and TRBJ1-1; TRBD1 aligns across 7 bases. After removal of 0 bases from V and 5 bases from J, the junction contained 7 bases not matched to a gene. The length of the CDR3 is 15 residues. Germline assignment: CDR1 SGHTS and CDR2 YDEGEE. The CDR3 DNA follows: TGTGCCAGCAGCTTGGTCTTTGCAGGGGGAACTGAAGCTTTCTTT. Translation gives CASSLVFAGGTEAFF.

The chain's CDR3 is CASKSGSAYTGELFF. The CDR3 nucleotides are TGTGCCAGTAAAAGCGGGAGCGCCTACACCGGGGAGCTGTTTTTT. The genes are TRBV19 and TRBJ2-2; the match to TRBD2 covers 8 bases. This CDR3 is 15 amino acids long. Germline-derived CDR1 and CDR2 are LNHDA and SQIVND (reference sequence). With V trimmed by 7 bases and J by 3 bases, 7 bases remained unmatched. The whole variable domain, remainder taken from reference TRBV19 and TRBJ2-2, is DGGITQSPKYLFRKEGQNVTLSCEQNLNHDAMYWYRQDPGQGLRLIYYSQIVNDFQKGDIAEGYSVSREKKESFPLTVTSAQKNPTAFYLCASKSGSAYTGELFFGEGSRLTVL.

In this sample, this clone turned up once. The CDR3 DNA is TGTGCCAGCAGCCGACCGGGTGAGACTAATGAAAAACTGTTTTTT. Translating gives CASSRPGETNEKLFF. The gene calls are TRBV5-4 and TRBJ1-4, with unresolved D. Between the trimmed V and J ends, which lost 4 bases and 2 bases, there was a span of 12 bases. CDR3 length equals 15 residues. CDR1 is SGHNT and CDR2 is YYREEE in the germline V gene (reference sequence).

The chain links TRBV11-2 to TRBJ2-1, with D possibly matching TRBD2 (6 bases). Between the trimmed V and J ends, which lost 7 bases and 8 bases, there was a span of 27 bases. The CDR3 covers 17 residues. The germline gives CDR1 SGHAT, CDR2 FQNNGV. This chain's CDR3 is CASTTTGSWGGMDEQFF. DNA of the CDR3: TGTGCCAGCACCACCACCGGGTCATGGGGAGGCATGGATGAGCAGTTCTTC.

This clone was seen more than once but under ten times. The chain couples TRBV27 to TRBJ2-5, with TRBD2 matching over 12 bases. Germline V CDR1 and CDR2: MNHEY, SMNVEV (reference sequence). This CDR3 region has 17 residues. V was clipped by 3 bases and J by 3 bases; unmatched bases: 8. CDR3 in DNA: TGTGCCAGCAGTTTGCTAGCGGGAGGGCCTAGGGAAGAGACCCAGTACTTC. Its translation is CASSLLAGGPREETQYF.

V and J are TRBV5-6 and TRBJ2-2; possibly TRBD2 for D (6 bases). CDR1 SGHDT and CDR2 YYEEEE come from the germline V gene. Deletions cut 6 bases from V and 4 bases from J, with 13 bases between. The CDR3 runs 14 residues. This chain's CDR3 is CASTSSGTTGELFF. The CDR3 DNA sequence: TGTGCCAGCACCAGTAGCGGAACCACCGGGGAGCTGTTTTTT.

The chain employs TRBV5-6 and TRBJ2-5; maybe TRBD2 (6 bases). CDR1 SGHDT and CDR2 YYEEEE come from the germline V gene. Trimming took 4 bases from V and 7 from J, leaving 20 bases between them. This CDR3 has 15 amino acids. The CDR3 sequence is CASSPPLAGMGTQYF. The DNA for the CDR3 is TGTGCCAGCAGCCCCCCCCTGGCGGGAATGGGGACCCAGTACTTC.

This clone was recorded a few times. CDR3 sequence reads: CASSQLTGMLSEQFF. CDR3 nucleotides: TGTGCCAGCAGCCAGCTGACAGGGATGTTGAGTGAGCAGTTCTTC. The chain combines TRBV14 with TRBJ2-1; 7 bases fit TRBD1. The length of the CDR3 is 15 residues. Trimming took 3 bases from V and 9 from J; bases not matched to a gene: 11. Germline V gene lookup returns CDR1 SGHDN and CDR2 FVKESK.

The CDR3 DNA reads TGTGCCAGCAGCGTAAAAGTGGACAGGGGTTTTTTGGTCGATGAGCAGTTCTTC. It codes for CASSVKVDRGFLVDEQFF. The V gene is TRBV9, the J gene TRBJ2-1, with 9 bases fitting TRBD1. Germline V CDR1 and CDR2: SGDLS, YYNGEE. This CDR3 has 18 amino acids. The V and J ends lost 1 base and 8 bases, in that order; junction bases with no gene match: 16. The full variable domain, its missing parts supplied by reference TRBV9 and TRBJ2-1, is DSGVTQTPKHLITATGQRVTLRCSPRSGDLSVYWYQQSLDQGLQFLIQYYNGEERAKGNILERFSAQQFPDLHSELNLSSLELGDSALYFCASSVKVDRGFLVDEQFFGPGTRLTVL.

The chain combines TRBV5-6 with TRBJ1-2; tentatively, D is TRBD1 (5 bases). Trimming pared 3 bases from V and 4 bases from J, leaving 22 bases between. CDR1 and CDR2 (germline): SGHDT, YYEEEE. The CDR3 runs to 17 residues. CDR3 in amino acids: CASSSYPGGTNSYGYTF. CDR3 bases: TGTGCCAGCAGCTCTTATCCAGGCGGGACTAATAGCTATGGCTACACCTTC.

The chain is built from TRBV28 and TRBJ2-1, with TRBD2 identical over 7 bases. CDR1 and CDR2 (germline): MDHEN, SYDVKM. V shed 4 bases and J 12 bases; nucleotides not matched to a gene: 15. This CDR3 comprises 15 residues. The CDR3 protein is CASSSLRLAVAGQFF. CDR3 coding DNA: TGTGCCAGCAGTTCCCTGAGACTAGCCGTCGCGGGGCAGTTCTTC.

The rearrangement joins TRBV7-2 to TRBJ2-7; D gene uncertain. The germline V gene has CDR1 SGHTA and CDR2 FQGNSA. V lost 1 base, J lost 3 bases, and 13 bases lay in between. The CDR3 covers 15 residues. The DNA of the CDR3 is TGTGCCAGCAGCTTAGATCCGGGTCGAATCTACGAGCAGTACTTC. Protein: CASSLDPGRIYEQYF.